This T cell receptor beta chain was identified during a study of hypomethylating agent response in myelodysplastic syndrome. Whole-study findings and limits: After hypomethylating agent treatment, diversity and clonality showed no significant change, overall or by response.

Original methodology: Approximately 1.5% of roughly 160,000 clonotypes matched previously reported viral-epitope-specific VDJdb entries. The repertoire was sequenced with immunoSEQ multiplex PCR; TCRdb's copy has only in-frame clones and lacks some. The DNA gave D and trimming, while V, J and clone size come from that table. The sample lists thousands of clones, roughly 80% occurring once. CDR1 is MDHEN, CDR2 SYDVKM, per germline. The V end was cut by 3 bases, the J end by 3 bases, with 9 bases between. The CDR3 loop spans 13 amino acids. Concerning this clone: Its antigen is undetermined.

The rearrangement joins TRBV28 to TRBJ2-7; no firm D call. This TCR derives from a human donor with myelodysplastic syndrome. The sequencing here drew on bone marrow, taken before or after starting hypomethylating agent treatment for myelodysplastic syndrome (not recorded which). The CDR3 DNA reads TGTGCCAGCAGTTTCCCGGCCCGCTACGAGCAGTACTTC. Residues: CASSFPARYEQYF.